The 8 T cell receptor beta chains below were found in one sample sequenced in a study of cytomegalovirus exposure and HLA in healthy donors. With 60 Vbeta and 13 Jbeta primers, the PCR was carried out. Clones were sequenced by immunoSEQ multiplex PCR, and TCRdb holds only the in-frame ones, with some missing. The sample records under 200,000 clones, 80% to 85% being singletons. The sequencing sample was made of PBMCs. The receptors stem from a woman younger than 35 in good health and CMV-seronegative.

The rearrangement links TRBV7-2 to TRBJ2-2; 8 nucleotides line up with TRBD2. From germline, CDR1 is SGHTA and CDR2 FQGNSA. The J segment lost 8 bases and the V segment lost 1 base, leaving 12 bases of the junction unmatched. CDR3 length: 17 amino acids. The CDR3 sequence is CASSLDLYSGVPGELFF. CDR3 coding DNA: TGTGCCAGCAGCTTAGACCTATATAGCGGGGTACCAGGGGAGCTGTTTTTT.

The rearrangement links TRBV20-1 to TRBJ1-1; TRBD1 matches 7 bases. Trimming at V came to 7 bases and at J to 3 bases, leaving 2 bases not matched to a gene. In germline, CDR1 is DFQATT, CDR2 SNEGSKA (reference sequence). The CDR3 covers 11 residues. The DNA for the CDR3 is TGCAGTGTCCAGGGGGACACTGAAGCTTTCTTT. Its protein product is CSVQGDTEAFF.

The rearrangement joins TRBV7-9 to TRBJ2-7, with 7 nucleotides matching TRBD1. Germline V gene sequence: CDR1 SEHNR, CDR2 FQNEAQ (reference sequence). The CDR3 is 16 residues long. The CDR3 DNA follows: TGTTCCAGCAGCTTACTCGGGACAGCCGACAACTACGAGCAGTACGTC. This sequence encodes CSSSLLGTADNYEQYV.

The chain employs TRBV4-1 and TRBJ2-5; 13 bases align to TRBD2. The end of the DNA aligns better with TRBJ2-7, so the J call may be wrong. This CDR3 contains 19 residues. The V gene's germline CDR1 is MGHRA and CDR2 YSYEKL. CDR3 sequence reads: CASSRLHGLAGESSYEQYF. The DNA of the CDR3 is TGCGCCAGCAGCCGATTACATGGACTAGCGGGAGAGAGCTCCTACGAGCAGTACTTC.

The chain combines TRBV7-8 with TRBJ2-1, with 9 nucleotides matching TRBD2. The CDR3 extends over 15 amino acids. Germline V gene lookup returns CDR1 SGHVS and CDR2 FQNEAQ. Trimming cost V 3 bases and J 6 bases; bases outside gene matches: 6. The CDR3 region is CASSFSGSDGNEQFF. The CDR3 DNA reads as TGTGCCAGCAGCTTTAGCGGGAGTGATGGCAATGAGCAGTTCTTC. The full variable domain, completed using reference TRBV7-8 and TRBJ2-1, is GAGVSQSPRYKVAKRGQDVALRCDPISGHVSLFWYQQALGQGPEFLTYFQNEAQLDKSGLPSDRFFAERPEGSVSTLKIQRTQQEDSAVYLCASSFSGSDGNEQFFGPGTRLTVL.

The genes are TRBV18 and TRBJ1-4; D ambiguous. Trimming removed 0 bases at V and 3 bases at J, with 17 bases between. The CDR3 has 18 amino acids. Germline V gene lookup returns CDR1 KGHSH and CDR2 LQKENI. The CDR3 DNA is TGTGCCAGCTCACCACCGGAGGGCGCGATTGGATCTAATGAAAAACTGTTTTTT. It yields the protein CASSPPEGAIGSNEKLFF.

The rearrangement joins TRBV4-2 to TRBJ1-5; weak D call: TRBD1 (5 bases). Germline V gene sequence: CDR1 LGHNA, CDR2 YNFKEQ. The CDR3 runs to 15 residues. V gave up 0 bases and J gave up 9 bases, with 15 bases separating them. CDR3 sequence reads: CASSQEDTGWRPQHF. CDR3 in DNA: TGTGCCAGCAGCCAAGAGGACACTGGGTGGCGGCCCCAGCATTTT.

This clone has just one count. The gene calls are TRBV7-2 and TRBJ1-5, with 9 bases matching TRBD1. CDR1 is SGHTA and CDR2 is FQGNSA in the germline V gene. The V segment lost 3 bases and the J segment 7 bases; nucleotides outside the gene matches: 7. CDR3 length: 15 residues. The CDR3 here is CASSFRQGQGQPQHF. DNA of the CDR3: TGTGCCAGCAGCTTCCGGCAGGGACAGGGCCAGCCCCAGCATTTT.